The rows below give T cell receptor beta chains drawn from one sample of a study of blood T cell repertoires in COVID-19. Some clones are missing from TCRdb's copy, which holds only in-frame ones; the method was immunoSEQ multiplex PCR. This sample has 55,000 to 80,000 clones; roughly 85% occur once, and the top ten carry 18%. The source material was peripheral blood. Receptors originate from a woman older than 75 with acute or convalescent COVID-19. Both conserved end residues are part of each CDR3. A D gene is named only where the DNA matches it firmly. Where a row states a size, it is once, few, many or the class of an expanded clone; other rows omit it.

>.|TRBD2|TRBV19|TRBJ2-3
CASSRLAGGFTDTQYF
TGTGCCAGTAGTAGACTAGCGGGAGGGTTCACAGATACGCAGTATTTT
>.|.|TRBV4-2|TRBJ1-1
CASSQENRRNTEAFF
TGTGCCAGCAGCCAAGAAAACAGGCGAAACACTGAAGCTTTCTTT
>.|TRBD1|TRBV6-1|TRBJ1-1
CASSETDRAVEAFF
TGTGCCAGCAGTGAGACAGACAGGGCAGTTGAAGCTTTCTTT
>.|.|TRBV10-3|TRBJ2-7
CAISEERDEQYF
TGTGCCATCAGTGAAGAGCGAGACGAGCAGTACTTC
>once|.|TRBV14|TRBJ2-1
CASSQEIGALGGVLREQFF
TGTGCCAGCAGCCAAGAGATTGGGGCACTGGGCGGCGTTTTGCGAGAGCAGTTCTTC
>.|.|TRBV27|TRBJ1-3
CASSPGQSSGNTIYF
TGTGCCAGCAGTCCGGGACAAAGCTCTGGAAACACCATATATTTT
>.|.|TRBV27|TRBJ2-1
CASSRDNEQFF
TGTGCCAGCAGCCGCGACAATGAGCAGTTCTTC
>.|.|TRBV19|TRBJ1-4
CASSPGIGYEKLFF
TGTGCCAGTAGCCCAGGGATCGGATATGAAAAACTGTTTTTT
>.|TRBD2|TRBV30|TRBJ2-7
CAWSPGLAGAPEQYF
TGTGCCTGGAGCCCGGGACTAGCGGGAGCTCCCGAGCAGTACTTC
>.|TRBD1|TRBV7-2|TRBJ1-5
CASSFAGQGGQPQHF
TGTGCCAGCAGCTTCGCGGGACAGGGCGGTCAGCCCCAGCATTTT
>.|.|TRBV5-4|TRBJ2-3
CASSLAASSTDTQYF
TGTGCCAGCAGCTTGGCGGCTAGCTCGACAGATACGCAGTATTTT
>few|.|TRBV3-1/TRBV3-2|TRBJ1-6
CASSQGANSPLHF
TGTGCCAGCAGCCAGGGGGCCAATTCACCCCTCCACTTT
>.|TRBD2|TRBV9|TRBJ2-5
CASSSDWTSGQETQYF
TGTGCCAGCAGTTCTGACTGGACTAGCGGCCAAGAGACCCAGTACTTC